The source of this T cell receptor beta chain is a study of metastatic and nonmetastatic thyroid tumors. The wider study: Repertoire comparison spanned blood and tumor or nodule tissue of malignant and benign thyroid patients. Study results and limitations: Compared with benign nodules, malignant thyroid tumors were reported to have significantly higher TCR beta diversity in both blood and tumor.

The authors' processing: The distant-metastasis classifier for papillary thyroid cancer was built from CDR3 differences across clinicopathological groups. Using MiXCR, TCRdb re-called clones from the PCR reads. The V and J calls were determined by TCRdb, not by the authors. The top ten hold roughly 21% of the sample, which has some 8,500 clones, 35% seen once. Every patient underwent thyroid surgery untreated. V lost 10 bases and J lost 5; bases outside the gene matches: 9. Per the germline V gene, CDR1 is MNHEY and CDR2 is SMNVEV (reference sequence). The CDR3 is made up of 15 amino acids. This clone was seen a few times. Its antigen is currently unknown.

The genes are TRBV27 and TRBJ2-3; 13 bases align to TRBD2. The sequence was collected from a female donor with papillary thyroid cancer or a benign thyroid nodule (not recorded which). Some clones in this sample may be carry-over from other donors' samples. Sequenced material: tumor tissue. CDR3 in DNA: TGTGCCACCAGGGGGACTAGCGGGGTTTTAGATACGCAGTATTTT. It yields the protein CATRGTSGVLDTQYF.